The T cell receptor beta chain described here comes from a study of blood T cell repertoires in COVID-19. Overall study context: Spain, Italy and the United States supplied samples that represented acute and convalescent COVID-19.

Produced via immunoSEQ multiplex PCR; TCRdb's table is partial and in-frame only. The table shows under 100,000 clones, with over 70% occurring only once. The CDR3 is made up of 15 amino acids. V was pared by 5 bases and J by 0 bases, with 3 bases of the junction left unmatched. Per the germline V gene, CDR1 is SEHNR and CDR2 is FQNEAQ (reference sequence). The sample taken for sequencing was peripheral blood. The chain carries TRBV7-9 and TRBJ2-2; 7 bases line up with TRBD1. This TCR derives from an older man with active or convalescent COVID-19. The DNA of the CDR3 is TGTGCCAGCAGCGTCGGACAGGCGAACACCGGGGAGCTGTTTTTT. The encoded protein is CASSVGQANTGELFF.